This T cell receptor beta chain was found in a study of T cell responses to AZD1222 COVID-19 vaccine. J was trimmed by 2 bases and V by 0 bases; bases with no gene match: 4. The germline V gene encodes CDR1 SQVTM and CDR2 ANQGSEA. The CDR3 is 14 amino acids. Only in-frame clones appear in the TCRdb table, and some are missing; sequencing was by immunoSEQ multiplex PCR. The profile shows 150,000 to 180,000 clones, roughly nine tenths of them singletons. The source material was peripheral blood, sampled after recovery from COVID-19. The rearrangement joins TRBV29-1 to TRBJ2-7, with 7 bases aligning to TRBD2. This TCR was sampled from an adult who had recovered from COVID-19. The CDR3 DNA reads as TGCAGCGTTGAAGATACTAGCGCGACCTACGAGCAGTACTTC. It codes for CSVEDTSATYEQYF.